The rows below give T cell receptor beta chains drawn from one sample of a study of beta chain features in type 1 diabetes. Only in-frame clones appear in the TCRdb table, and some are missing; sequencing was by immunoSEQ multiplex PCR. The repertoire holds hundreds of thousands of clones, with over 10% as singletons. The sample was naive CD4+ T cells from blood. Receptor source: a woman aged 18 to 35 in good health. Each CDR3 is given with its conserved first and last residue.

TRBJ2-1 TRBV7-8 CASSFRGTSVNEQFF
TRBJ1-2 TRBV29-1 CSVEEGTGNSYGYTF
TRBJ1-4 TRBV29-1 CSVPGTENEKLFF
TRBJ2-1 TRBV9 CASSVLGQGSYNEQFF
TRBJ1-3 TRBV7-2 CASSLGTTSGNTIYF
TRBJ2-3 TRBV18 CASSVYGDTQYF
TRBJ2-5 TRBV9 CASSVESGVETQYF
TRBJ2-1 TRBV7-9 CASSLGSRDRANNEQFF
TRBJ1-1 TRBV7-9 CASSLAPVNTEAFF
TRBJ1-1 TRBV7-2 CASSPVRQGTSEAFF
TRBJ2-1 TRBV9 CASSVLVGSSYNEQFF
TRBJ1-1 TRBV7-9 CASSRGTAMNTEAFF
TRBJ1-2 TRBV4-3 CASSPRTGVGYTF
TRBJ2-4 TRBV7-2 CASSSSRDSKNIQYF
TRBJ2-5 TRBV7-9 CASSPRIRDETQYF
TRBJ2-1 TRBV4-1 CASSQVSGYNEQFF
TRBJ2-7 TRBV7-9 CASSLRQGIDEQYF
TRBJ2-4 TRBV23-1 CASSQSFPDRAGPNIQYF
TRBJ2-1 TRBV25-1 CASGSGGAFADEQFF
TRBJ2-5 TRBV28 CASSPGQGLRETQYF
TRBJ2-1 TRBV7-2 CASSLDGANYNEQFF
TRBJ2-1 TRBV30 CAWSLLTSGRFYEQFF
TRBJ2-5 TRBV5-4 CASSRSRGGGKETQYF
TRBJ1-1 TRBV5-1 CASSLDASLTEAFF
TRBJ2-6 TRBV9 CASSVVSSGANVLTF
TRBJ2-3 TRBV15 CATSRVMRGLDTQYF
TRBJ2-5 TRBV29-1 CSVATGTAEYF
TRBJ1-2 TRBV29-1 CSARQQVQGAGYTF
TRBJ2-5 TRBV15 CATSRGRGGRLQETQYF
TRBJ2-6 TRBV9 CASSVEGSGANVLTF
TRBJ1-1 TRBV5-1 CASSWAGGLNTEAFF
TRBJ1-2 TRBV15 CATSRVSGINYGYTF
TRBJ2-5 TRBV4-1 CASSQDRLAGAQETQYF
TRBJ2-4 TRBV7-9 CASSSEARWENIQYF
TRBJ1-1 TRBV9 CASSRRGDTEAFF
TRBJ2-7 TRBV7-3 CASSLWGTDYEQYF
TRBJ2-5 TRBV7-2 CASSAGLAGGARVSQYF
TRBJ2-1 TRBV12-5 CASGLASEQFF
TRBJ1-4 TRBV18 CASSLSRGGNEKLFF
TRBJ1-2 TRBV4-2 CASSQDRVYSYGYTF
TRBJ2-3 TRBV27 CASRGQGNTQYF
TRBJ2-5 TRBV9 CASSVGLVVETQYF
TRBJ2-1 TRBV7-8 CASSTLRHARRWLF
TRBJ1-1 TRBV2 CASEVLVNTEAFF
TRBJ2-2 TRBV25-1 CASSESRTASTGELFF
TRBJ2-1 TRBV7-9 CASSLGGTSFKQFF
TRBJ2-5 TRBV18 CASSQVTGEETQYF
TRBJ1-1 TRBV29-1 CSVIPEAFF
TRBJ1-6 TRBV4-1 CASSQARRVPGDNSPLHF
TRBJ2-1 TRBV4-1 CASSQLAGVGYNEQFF